Listed here is a single T cell receptor (beta chain). Profiling relied on immunoSEQ multiplex PCR, and the TCRdb table lists in-frame clones only, not all of them. In the table there are hundreds of thousands of clones, around 96% of which are singletons. Germline values: CDR1 SGHNT, CDR2 YYREEE (reference sequence). CDR3 length: 14 amino acids. Between the trimmed V and J ends, which lost 1 base and 3 bases, there was a span of 10 bases. CD45RO-negative CD8 cells positively selected for CCR7 made up the naive population, which excluded terminally differentiated effector memory CD45RA+ cells. The sample comes from a study of shared clonotypes between healthy human individuals. Whole-study context: Per-donor plates numbered three CD4 naive, three CD4 memory, two CD8 naive and one CD8 memory.

This receptor was obtained from a woman aged 30 to 39 in good health. The V call is TRBV5-4, the J call TRBJ1-2; the D is unclear. Sequencing was done on a sample of naive CD8+ T cells sorted from blood. CDR3 protein: CASSLWGTHYGYTF. The CDR3 bases are TGTGCCAGCAGCTTGTGGGGAACCCACTATGGCTACACCTTC. Drawing the rest from reference TRBV5-4 and TRBJ1-2, the complete variable domain is ETGVTQSPTHLIKTRGQQVTLRCSSQSGHNTVSWYQQALGQGPQFIFQYYREEENGRGNFPPRFSGLQFPNYSSELNVNALELDDSALYLCASSLWGTHYGYTFGSGTRLTVV.